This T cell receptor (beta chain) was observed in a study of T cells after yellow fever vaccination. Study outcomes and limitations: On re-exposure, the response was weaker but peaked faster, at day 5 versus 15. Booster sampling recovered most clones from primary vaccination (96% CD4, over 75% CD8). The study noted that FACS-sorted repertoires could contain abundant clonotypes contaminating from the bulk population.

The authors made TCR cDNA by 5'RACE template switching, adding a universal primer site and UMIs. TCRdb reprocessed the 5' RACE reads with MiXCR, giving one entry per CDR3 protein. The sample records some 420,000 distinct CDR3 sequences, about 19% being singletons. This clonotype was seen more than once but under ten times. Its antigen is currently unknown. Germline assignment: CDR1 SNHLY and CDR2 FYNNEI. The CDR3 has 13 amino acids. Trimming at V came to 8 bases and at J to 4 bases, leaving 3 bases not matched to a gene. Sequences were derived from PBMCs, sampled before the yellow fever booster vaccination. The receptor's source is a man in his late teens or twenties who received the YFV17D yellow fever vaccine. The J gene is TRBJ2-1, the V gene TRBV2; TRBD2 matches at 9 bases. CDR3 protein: CASGTSYYNEQFF. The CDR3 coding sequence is TGTGCCAGCGGGACTAGCTATTACAATGAGCAGTTCTTC.